Each of the 3 T cell receptor beta chains below was sequenced from the same sample in a study of beta chain features in type 1 diabetes. The whole isolated RNA underwent reverse transcription, so sequencing captured expressed TCRB transcripts. TCRdb's table, derived via immunoSEQ multiplex PCR, lists solely in-frame clones and lacks some. The sample lists roughly 120,000 clones, roughly 43% seen once, with roughly 0.059% in the top ten. The sequenced sample consisted of stem cell memory CD4+ T cells from blood. Every receptor here comes from a woman between 18 and 29 years old in good health.

This clone was counted between two and nine times. The V and J genes are TRBV5-1 and TRBJ2-3; D unclear. V shed 2 bases and J shed 0 bases, with 4 bases lying between them. Per the germline V gene, CDR1 is SGHRS and CDR2 is YFSETQ. The CDR3 contains 13 residues. The CDR3 DNA sequence: TGCGCCAGCAGCTTTTATAGCACAGATACGCAGTATTTT. This codes for CASSFYSTDTQYF.

The sample holds one count of this clone. The V call is TRBV7-8, the J call TRBJ2-3, with 12 bases aligning to TRBD2. With 5 bases clipped from V and 0 bases from J, the junction kept 0 bases outside the gene matches. The CDR3 extends over 15 amino acids. CDR1 SGHVS and CDR2 FQNEAQ come from the germline V gene. This CDR3 reads CASSGTSGSTDTQYF. DNA for the CDR3: TGTGCCAGCAGCGGGACTAGCGGGAGCACAGATACGCAGTATTTT.

This clone was picked up a small number of times. The rearrangement uses TRBV7-9 and TRBJ2-7, with D possibly TRBD1 on 6 matching bases. The CDR3 has 13 amino acids. Germline V gene data show CDR1 as SEHNR and CDR2 as FQNEAQ (reference sequence). V shed 5 bases and J shed 3 bases, with 11 bases lying between them. CDR3 loop: CASSQDRDYEQYF. CDR3 nucleotides: TGTGCCAGCAGCCAGGACAGAGACTACGAGCAGTACTTC. The entire variable domain, with the rest obtained from reference TRBV7-9 and TRBJ2-7, is as follows: DTGVSQNPRHKITKRGQNVTFRCDPISEHNRLYWYRQTLGQGPEFLTYFQNEAQLEKSRLLSDRFSAERPKGSFSTLEIQRTEQGDSAMYLCASSQDRDYEQYFGPGTRLTVT.